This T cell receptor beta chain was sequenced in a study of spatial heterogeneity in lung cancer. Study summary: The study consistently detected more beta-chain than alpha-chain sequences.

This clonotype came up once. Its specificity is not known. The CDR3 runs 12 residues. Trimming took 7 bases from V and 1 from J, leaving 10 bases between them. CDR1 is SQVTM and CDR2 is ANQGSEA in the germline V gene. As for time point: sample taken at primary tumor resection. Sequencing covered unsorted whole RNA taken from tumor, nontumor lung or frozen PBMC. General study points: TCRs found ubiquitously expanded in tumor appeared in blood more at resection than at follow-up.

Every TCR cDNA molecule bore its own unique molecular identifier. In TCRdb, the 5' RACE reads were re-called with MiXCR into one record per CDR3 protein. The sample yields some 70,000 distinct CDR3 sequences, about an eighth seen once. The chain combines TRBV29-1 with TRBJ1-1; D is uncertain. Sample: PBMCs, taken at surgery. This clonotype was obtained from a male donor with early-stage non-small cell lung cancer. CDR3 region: CSAREANTEAFF. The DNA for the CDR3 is TGCAGCGCCCGGGAAGCGAACACTGAAGCTTTCTTT. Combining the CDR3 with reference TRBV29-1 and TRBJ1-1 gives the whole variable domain SAVISQKPSRDICQRGTSLTIQCQVDSQVTMMFWYRQQPGQSLTLIATANQGSEATYESGFVIDKFPISRPNLTFSTLTVSNMSPEDSSIYLCSAREANTEAFFGQGTRLTVV.